These 30 T cell receptor beta chains share one sample of origin, sequenced in a study of identical twins. TCRdb itself ran the 5' RACE reads through MiXCR, one entry per CDR3 protein. The table records roughly 570,000 distinct CDR3 sequences, around a tenth of them present only once. The sample was also linked to a second study, of yellow fever vaccine responses in identical twins.

The sample taken for sequencing was PBMCs. Source of these receptors: a woman aged 18-35 years in good health.

This clonotype appeared a few times. The gene calls are TRBV12-3 or TRBV12-4 and TRBJ2-7; perhaps TRBD2 as D (5 bases). This CDR3 spans 16 amino acids. V lost 4 bases to trimming and J lost 3 bases, with 19 bases between them. The chain's CDR3 is CASSSLGWEQFYEQYF. CDR3 sequence (DNA): TGTGCCAGCAGTTCTCTAGGGTGGGAGCAGTTCTACGAGCAGTACTTC.

This chain uses TRBV25-1 with TRBJ2-1; D is ambiguous. The CDR3 runs 14 residues. V lost 4 bases and J lost 3, with 10 bases in between. Germline V lookup: CDR1 MGHDK, CDR2 SYGVNS. CDR3 amino acids: CASSGGLYYNEQFF. CDR3 DNA: TGTGCCAGCAGTGGGGGTCTTTACTACAATGAGCAGTTCTTC.

The chain has TRBV7-9 and TRBJ2-3; D uncertain. This CDR3 comprises 14 residues. V was pared by 8 bases and J by 4 bases, with 16 bases between. Germline CDR1 is SEHNR and CDR2 is FQNEAQ (reference sequence). The chain's CDR3 is CASPLLANADTQYF. The CDR3 DNA is TGTGCCAGCCCCCTACTGGCGAACGCAGATACGCAGTATTTT.

V is TRBV20-1 and J is TRBJ2-7; 10 nucleotides align to TRBD2. The CDR3 has 15 residues. The ends lost 2 bases at V and 6 bases at J; junction bases unmatched: 10. Germline lookup yields CDR1 DFQATT and CDR2 SNEGSKA (reference sequence). CDR3 in amino acids: CSARPLAGALCEQYF. In DNA form, the CDR3 reads TGCAGTGCTAGACCTCTAGCGGGGGCTCTCTGCGAGCAGTACTTC.

The V and J genes are TRBV3-1 and TRBJ2-5, with D hard to call. Germline-derived CDR1 and CDR2 are LGHDT and YNNKEL (reference sequence). Trimming stripped 2 bases from V and 4 bases from J, with 5 bases between. The CDR3 has 12 amino acids. The CDR3 loop is CASSQTLETQYF. The CDR3 DNA reads as TGTGCCAGCAGCCAAACTCTAGAGACCCAGTACTTC.

This clonotype was counted a few times. V is TRBV20-1 and J is TRBJ2-1, with 13 nucleotides matching TRBD2. The length of the CDR3 is 17 residues. Germline V gene sequence: CDR1 DFQATT, CDR2 SNEGSKA (reference sequence). J gave up 5 bases and V 0 bases, and 7 bases lay outside the gene matches. The CDR3 nucleotides read TGCAGTGCTAGAGATCAACCGGGACTAGCGGGGAACAATGAGCAGTTCTTC. Its translation: CSARDQPGLAGNNEQFF.

This clonotype has more than one count but fewer than ten. The chain carries TRBV6-4 and TRBJ2-2; D uncertain. Germline CDR1 MRHNA, CDR2 SNTAGT. This CDR3 comprises 17 residues. V was pared by 2 bases and J by 0 bases, with 13 bases between. DNA for the CDR3: TGTGCCAGCAGTGACAGAATCGGCCGTACGAACACCGGGGAGCTGTTTTTT. This gives the protein CASSDRIGRTNTGELFF.

The sample holds a few counts of this clonotype. The J gene is TRBJ2-1, the V gene TRBV6-2 or TRBV6-3, with 7 bases aligning to TRBD2. Unmatched junction bases numbered 9, after V lost 0 bases and J lost 4 bases. The CDR3 spans 17 residues. From germline, CDR1 is MNHEY and CDR2 SVGEGT. In nucleotides, the CDR3 is TGTGCCAGCAGTTACTCGAAAGGACTAGGGTCGTACAATGAGCAGTTCTTC. This codes for CASSYSKGLGSYNEQFF.

This clonotype showed up just a few times. The rearrangement uses TRBV11-1 and TRBJ2-7; 13 nucleotides match TRBD2. Germline V lookup: CDR1 SGHAT, CDR2 FQDESV (reference sequence). The CDR3 loop spans 18 amino acids. V dropped 5 bases and J dropped 4; count of bases not matched to a gene: 14. The CDR3 bases are TGTGCCAGCAGCCCCCTAGGGACTAGCGGGAAGATCCTATACGAGCAGTACTTC. This gives the protein CASSPLGTSGKILYEQYF.

There are many counts of this clonotype. The chain couples TRBV11-2 to TRBJ2-7, with D perhaps TRBD1 or TRBD2 (6 bases each). This CDR3 comprises 15 residues. The germline V gene encodes CDR1 SGHAT and CDR2 FQNNGV. Trimming cost V 4 bases and J 4 bases, with 17 bases left between them. The CDR3 DNA follows: TGTGCCAGCAGCTCCTTCTCGGGGGCACTATACGAGCAGTACTTC. This sequence encodes CASSSFSGALYEQYF.

This clonotype showed up just a few times. This chain connects TRBV7-9 to TRBJ2-1; TRBD1 matches 7 bases. The CDR3 runs 14 residues. Losses at the gene ends were 4 bases for V and 5 bases for J; bases not matched to a gene: 5. The germline V gene has CDR1 SEHNR and CDR2 FQNEAQ (reference sequence). CDR3 sequence: CASSSMDRNNEQFF. CDR3 nucleotide sequence: TGTGCCAGCAGCTCGATGGACAGGAACAATGAGCAGTTCTTC.

This clonotype has just a few counts. This chain uses TRBV20-1 with TRBJ2-7; D is perhaps TRBD1 (8 bases). Germline V gene sequence: CDR1 DFQATT, CDR2 SNEGSKA (reference sequence). This CDR3 comprises 16 residues. Trimming pared 5 bases from V and 5 bases from J, leaving 25 bases between. The CDR3 DNA is TGCAGTGCTGACCATCTTGGACAGGGAGGGAAGAACGAGCAGTACTTC. Amino acids: CSADHLGQGGKNEQYF.

This clonotype was recorded once. A much larger clone lies one base from this, so it may be a read error. This chain connects TRBV7-9 to TRBJ2-3, with a tentative D call TRBD2 (5 bases). With 0 bases removed from V and 7 bases from J, the gap between germline ends came to 8 bases. Germline CDR1 reads SEHNR; CDR2 reads FQNEAQ (reference sequence). The length of the CDR3 is 13 residues. CDR3 protein: CASSLAAAYTQYF. In nucleotides, the CDR3 is TGTGCCAGCAGCTTAGCAGCGGCATATACGCAGTATTTT.

This clonotype was recorded at least ten times. This sequence joins TRBV30 and TRBJ2-5; 14 bases are a match to TRBD2. Trimming at V came to 4 bases and at J to 4 bases, leaving 5 bases not matched to a gene. Germline V gene sequence: CDR1 GTSNPN, CDR2 SVGIG (reference sequence). The CDR3 has 15 residues. CDR3 DNA sequence: TGTGCCTGGAACCAGGGGACTAGCGGGAGAGAGACCCAGTACTTC. This sequence encodes CAWNQGTSGRETQYF.

This sequence joins TRBV5-6 and TRBJ2-1, with 10 bases lining up with TRBD1. This CDR3 is built from 15 residues. Germline CDR1 is SGHDT and CDR2 is YYEEEE. V trimming: 4 bases; J trimming: 4 bases; junction bases outside the gene matches: 5. The CDR3 region is CASSGGTGEYNEQFF. The CDR3 DNA reads as TGTGCCAGCAGCGGCGGGACAGGGGAATACAATGAGCAGTTCTTC.

This clonotype was counted many times. The rearrangement joins TRBV5-1 to TRBJ2-7; D perhaps matches TRBD1 (5 bases). Germline loops: CDR1 SGHRS, CDR2 YFSETQ. V was shortened by 5 bases and J by 0 bases, with 15 bases between the two germline ends. This CDR3 comprises 15 residues. The CDR3 reads CASSVTGAVSYEQYF. The CDR3 region has the DNA TGCGCCAGCAGTGTCACAGGAGCAGTCTCCTACGAGCAGTACTTC.

The chain carries TRBV7-6 and TRBJ2-3; D is possibly TRBD2 (6 bases). Between the trimmed V and J ends, which lost 2 bases and 4 bases, there was a span of 10 bases. Germline V lookup: CDR1 SGHVS, CDR2 FNYEAQ. This CDR3 spans 14 amino acids. CDR3 residues: CASSLTSLSDTQYF. CDR3 coding DNA: TGTGCCAGCAGCTTAACTAGCTTGTCAGATACGCAGTATTTT.

The chain carries TRBV5-1 and TRBJ2-2, with TRBD1 matching over 9 bases. Germline V gene sequence: CDR1 SGHRS, CDR2 YFSETQ. V lost 4 bases to trimming and J lost 0 bases; unmatched junction nucleotides: 4. The CDR3 runs 16 residues. CDR3: CASSVTGGANTGELFF. The CDR3 coding sequence is TGCGCCAGCAGCGTTACAGGGGGCGCGAACACCGGGGAGCTGTTTTTT.

This clonotype was seen repeatedly, ten times or more. This chain connects TRBV12-3 or TRBV12-4 to TRBJ2-1; D unresolved. V was trimmed by 5 bases and J by 0 bases, leaving 11 bases between them. The CDR3 is 15 residues long. DNA for the CDR3: TGTGCCAGCAGTCCGTACATGCCCTCCTACAATGAGCAGTTCTTC. As protein: CASSPYMPSYNEQFF.

This clonotype appeared many times. The chain joins TRBV20-1 to TRBJ1-5; D gene unclear. Germline values: CDR1 DFQATT, CDR2 SNEGSKA (reference sequence). With 3 bases removed from V and 6 bases from J, the gap between germline ends came to 15 bases. This CDR3 has 14 residues. The CDR3 DNA follows: TGCAGTGCTAGCAGTATGAGGAGCGTTCAGCCCCAGCATTTT. It is translated as CSASSMRSVQPQHF.

This sequence joins TRBV6-4 and TRBJ1-1; D ambiguous. Germline-derived CDR1 and CDR2 are MRHNA and SNTAGT. The CDR3 has 14 residues. V dropped 4 bases and J dropped 1 base, with 10 bases sitting between them. The CDR3 coding sequence is TGTGCCAGCAGTGCGGACGGACCGAACACTGAAGCTTTCTTT. This gives the protein CASSADGPNTEAFF.

This clonotype was picked up many times. V gene TRBV7-6 combines with J gene TRBJ2-1; the match to TRBD2 covers 8 bases. Losses at the gene ends were 4 bases for V and 6 bases for J; bases not matched to a gene: 8. The CDR3 contains 15 residues. Per the germline V gene, CDR1 is SGHVS and CDR2 is FNYEAQ. CDR3: CASSSGGGLGNEQFF. The CDR3 DNA sequence: TGTGCCAGCAGCTCGGGGGGGGGCCTGGGCAATGAGCAGTTCTTC.

This clonotype has at least ten counts. The rearrangement uses TRBV24-1 and TRBJ1-5; D remains ambiguous. Looked up from germline, CDR1 is KGHDR and CDR2 is SFDVKD. The CDR3 length is 13 residues. Trimming pared 9 bases from V and 2 bases from J, leaving 10 bases between. The CDR3 bases are TGTGCCACCGCCCCGGGAGGCAATCAGCCCCAGCATTTT. Its translation is CATAPGGNQPQHF.

In this sample, this clonotype turned up a few times. Since a much larger clone is just one base distant, this may be a read error. This chain links TRBV28 with TRBJ1-1; 7 positions match TRBD1. Germline assignment: CDR1 MDHEN and CDR2 SYDVKM. This CDR3 is built from 11 residues. After removal of 5 bases from V and 7 bases from J, the junction contained 1 base not matched to a gene. The CDR3 coding sequence is TGTGCCAGCAGTAGGGACAGTGAAGCTTTCTTT. This gives the protein CASSRDSEAFF.

The rearrangement uses TRBV18 and TRBJ1-1, with 8 bases fitting TRBD1. CDR1 KGHSH and CDR2 LQKENI come from the germline V gene. Trimming took 4 bases from V and 0 from J; bases not matched to a gene: 1. This CDR3 has 14 amino acids. The CDR3 nucleotides are TGTGCCAGCTCACTACAGGGGGTGAACACTGAAGCTTTCTTT. It translates to CASSLQGVNTEAFF. Full variable domain (rest looked up from reference TRBV18 and TRBJ1-1): NAGVMQNPRHLVRRRGQEARLRCSPMKGHSHVYWYRQLPEEGLKFMVYLQKENIIDESGMPKERFSAEFPKEGPSILRIQQVVRGDSAAYFCASSLQGVNTEAFFGQGTRLTVV.

This clonotype showed up many times. The chain joins TRBV12-3 or TRBV12-4 to TRBJ2-2; 9 nucleotides align to TRBD2. CDR3 length: 16 amino acids. V lost 5 bases to trimming and J lost 2 bases; unmatched junction nucleotides: 6. CDR3 coding DNA: TGTGCCAGCAGTGCTCCTAGCGGGATTAACACCGGGGAGCTGTTTTTT. Protein: CASSAPSGINTGELFF.

J is TRBJ2-2 and V is TRBV7-2; no firm D call. The CDR3 is 14 residues long. CDR1 is SGHTA and CDR2 is FQGNSA in the germline V gene. Trimming took off 1 base at V and 4 bases at J, with 7 bases between the two ends. CDR3 sequence reads: CASSLDSTTGELFF. The CDR3, as DNA: TGTGCCAGCAGCTTAGACTCTACCACCGGGGAGCTGTTTTTT.

This clonotype was observed a handful of times. J is TRBJ2-1 and V is TRBV12-3 or TRBV12-4; TRBD2 might be the D (6 bases). The length of the CDR3 is 17 residues. Trimming stripped 2 bases from V and 8 bases from J, with 22 bases between. The CDR3 is CASSLRASVSAWDEQFF. CDR3 DNA: TGTGCCAGCAGTTTACGGGCTAGCGTTTCCGCCTGGGATGAGCAGTTCTTC.

This clonotype was counted only a few times. The chain recombines TRBV27 with TRBJ2-7; D is undetermined. The CDR3 totals 16 residues. V was clipped by 4 bases and J by 2 bases, with 18 bases between them. Germline assignment: CDR1 MNHEY and CDR2 SMNVEV (reference sequence). CDR3 coding DNA: TGTGCCAGCAGTTCAATCTTAAGACACTCCGCCTACGAGCAGTACTTC. Protein sequence: CASSSILRHSAYEQYF.

The chain uses TRBV6-4 and TRBJ2-1; 12 bases map to TRBD1. Germline loops: CDR1 MRHNA, CDR2 SNTAGT. J gave up 8 bases and V 4 bases, and 9 bases lay outside the gene matches. There are 16 residues in the CDR3. The CDR3 reads CASSGKSGTGGDEQFF. The CDR3 nucleotides read TGTGCCAGCAGTGGCAAATCCGGGACAGGGGGCGATGAGCAGTTCTTC.